This T cell receptor (beta chain) was retrieved from a study of shared clonotypes between healthy human individuals. Whole-study context: The composition of the donors was a couple of women and a few men aged 18 to 49. Overall study results and limits: Sampling included only blood; tissue repertoires likely differ.

The ends were cut back, 8 bases at V and 3 bases at J, with 15 bases in the middle. Per germline, CDR1 SGHNT and CDR2 YYREEE (reference sequence). The CDR3 is 13 amino acids. Study processing details: Because ImmunoSEQ provided only junction sequences with no quality scores, the filtering differed. Assay used: immunoSEQ multiplex PCR; TCRdb lists only in-frame clones, some missing. That table supplies the V and J calls and clone size; D and trimming were determined from the DNA. Among approximately 460,000 clones listed, 77% were seen once. Details on this clone: The antigen remains unidentified.

The receptor's source is a woman aged 40 to 50 in good health. Some clones in this sample may be carry-over from other donors' samples. Sequences were obtained from PBMCs. This chain uses TRBV5-4 with TRBJ2-7, with D perhaps TRBD1 (6 bases). The CDR3 DNA reads TGTGCCAGTTCGGGACACGAACACTACGAGCAGTACTTC. This translates into CASSGHEHYEQYF.